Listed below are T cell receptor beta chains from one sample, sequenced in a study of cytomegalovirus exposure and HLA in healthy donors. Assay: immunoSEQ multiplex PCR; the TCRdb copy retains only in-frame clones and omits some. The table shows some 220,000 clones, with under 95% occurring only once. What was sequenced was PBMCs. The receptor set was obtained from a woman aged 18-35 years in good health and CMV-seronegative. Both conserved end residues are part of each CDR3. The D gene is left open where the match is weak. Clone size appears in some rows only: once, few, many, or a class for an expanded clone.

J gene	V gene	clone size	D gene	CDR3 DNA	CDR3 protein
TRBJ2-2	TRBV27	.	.	TGTGCCAGCAGTGTCATTAACACCGGGGAGCTGTTTTTT	CASSVINTGELFF
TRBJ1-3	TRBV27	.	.	TGTGCCAGCAGTCCGCTCCGGGAGAGCTCTGGAAACACCATATATTTT	CASSPLRESSGNTIYF
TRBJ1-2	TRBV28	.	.	TGTGCCAGCAGTTTAGACAGACTTAACTATGGCTACACCTTC	CASSLDRLNYGYTF
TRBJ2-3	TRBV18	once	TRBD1	TGTGCCAGCTCACCACCGGACAGGGCGCTTCTTACAGATACGCAGTATTTT	CASSPPDRALLTDTQYF
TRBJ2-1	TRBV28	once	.	TGTGCCAGCAGCAATCAGGGCCGCGCCTACAATGAGCAGTTCTTC	CASSNQGRAYNEQFF
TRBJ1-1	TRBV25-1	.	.	TGTGCCAGCAGTGACCGCGCGGGGTTACCGCACACTGAAGCTTTCTTT	CASSDRAGLPHTEAFF
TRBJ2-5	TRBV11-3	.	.	TGTGCCAGCAGCTCAGGGCAAGAGACCCAGTACTTC	CASSSGQETQYF
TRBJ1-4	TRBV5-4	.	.	TGTGCCAGCAGCCATCGGGCGTCGGGAGAAAAACTGTTTTTT	CASSHRASGEKLFF
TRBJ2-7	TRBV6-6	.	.	TGTGCCAGCAGTTCCGGGGGGCTACCCTACGAGCAGTACTTC	CASSSGGLPYEQYF
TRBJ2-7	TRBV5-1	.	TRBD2	TGCGCCAGCAGCTTTAGCGGGAGAGTAGACGAGCAGTACTTC	CASSFSGRVDEQYF
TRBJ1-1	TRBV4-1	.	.	TGCGCCAGCAGCCAAGTATCAGGAGGCACTGAAGCTTTCTTT	CASSQVSGGTEAFF
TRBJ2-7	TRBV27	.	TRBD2	TGTGCCAGCAGTACTAGCGGGAGAGCTCAGTACTTC	CASSTSGRAQYF
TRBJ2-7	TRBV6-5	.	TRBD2	TGTGCCAGCAGCAGCGGGGGCTCCTACGAGCAGTACTTC	CASSSGGSYEQYF